One and the same sample provided the 24 T cell receptor beta chains below, sequenced in a study of shared clonotypes between healthy human individuals. Assay: immunoSEQ multiplex PCR; the TCRdb copy retains only in-frame clones and omits some. The sample contains about 1 million clones, roughly 70% of which appear only once. Sequencing was performed on memory CD4+ T cells sorted from blood. The subset denotes: CD45RA-negative fraction. The receptor set was obtained from a man between 18 and 29 years old in good health.

This sequence joins TRBV7-2 and TRBJ2-4; D is unclear. Trimming removed 5 bases at V and 9 bases at J, with 11 bases between. This CDR3 has 12 residues. Germline values: CDR1 SGHTA, CDR2 FQGNSA. The CDR3 DNA is TGTGCCAGCAGCCAGGCCTTAGGCATTCAGTACTTC. This translates into CASSQALGIQYF.

The chain recombines TRBV5-4 with TRBJ2-7, with 7 bases aligning to TRBD2. Germline trimming cut 4 bases from V and 2 bases from J; bases unmatched to any gene: 6. CDR3 length: 14 amino acids. Germline V CDR1 and CDR2: SGHNT, YYREEE (reference sequence). The DNA for the CDR3 is TGTGCCAGCAGCCATAAAGGGACTACCTACGAGCAGTACTTC. Its translation: CASSHKGTTYEQYF.

The chain carries TRBV30 and TRBJ2-4, with D perhaps TRBD1 or TRBD2 (5 bases each). The CDR3 has 16 residues. Germline lookup yields CDR1 GTSNPN and CDR2 SVGIG (reference sequence). The ends were cut back, 1 base at V and 0 bases at J, with 13 bases in the middle. The CDR3 DNA reads as TGTGCCTGGAGTGCTGGGACGGCTGCAGCCAAAAACATTCAGTACTTC. It codes for CAWSAGTAAAKNIQYF.

The CDR3 loop is CAISQGLAGNYEQYF. In nucleotides, the CDR3 is TGTGCCATCAGCCAGGGACTAGCGGGGAACTACGAGCAGTACTTC. This chain connects TRBV10-3 to TRBJ2-7; 13 bases fit TRBD2. CDR3 length equals 15 residues. Germline V gives CDR1 ENHRY, CDR2 SYGVKD. V was pared by 6 bases and J by 3 bases, with 5 bases of the junction left unmatched.

Of note for this clone: One junction end disagrees with the germline gene, perhaps due to a read error. The chain links TRBV6-5 to TRBJ2-7, with 7 bases that match TRBD1. CDR1 is MNHEY and CDR2 is SVGAGI in the germline V gene. The CDR3 is 14 amino acids. DNA for the CDR3: TGTGCCAGCACCACAGGGGTCCCTTCCTCCGAGCAGTACTTC. It is translated as CASTTGVPSSEQYF.

This chain joins TRBV29-1 and TRBJ2-7, with D tentatively TRBD2 (5 bases). Germline values: CDR1 SQVTM, CDR2 ANQGSEA. V lost 5 bases to trimming and J lost 2 bases, with 10 bases between them. This CDR3 contains 12 residues. The CDR3 spells CSVRGLTYEQYF. The CDR3 coding sequence is TGCAGCGTTCGCGGGCTCACCTACGAGCAGTACTTC.

The chain joins TRBV11-1 to TRBJ2-7; the D gene could be TRBD1 or TRBD2 (5 bases each). This CDR3 spans 16 amino acids. The germline gives CDR1 SGHAT, CDR2 FQDESV (reference sequence). V dropped 1 base and J dropped 3 bases, with 16 bases sitting between them. The CDR3 sequence: CASSLGGAANYYEQYF. The DNA of the CDR3 is TGTGCCAGCAGCTTAGGAGGGGCAGCTAATTACTACGAGCAGTACTTC.

This clone was found a few times. The chain recombines TRBV30 with TRBJ1-1; D remains unclear. V was clipped by 6 bases and J by 1 base, with 9 bases between them. From germline, CDR1 is GTSNPN and CDR2 SVGIG (reference sequence). The CDR3 consists of 12 residues. The CDR3 DNA reads as TGTGCCTGCCCAAAGGGGAACACTGAAGCTTTCTTT. Amino acids: CACPKGNTEAFF.

This chain uses TRBV7-6 with TRBJ2-1; D possibly corresponds to TRBD1 (5 bases). The V gene lost 1 base and the J gene lost 0 bases, with 16 bases spanning the gap. CDR1 is SGHVS, CDR2 FNYEAQ, per germline. The CDR3 extends over 18 amino acids. CDR3 coding DNA: TGTGCCAGCAGCTTAGTAGGGGAACCGTTCCGCTCCTACAATGAGCAGTTCTTC. Translation: CASSLVGEPFRSYNEQFF.

The chain combines TRBV6-5 with TRBJ2-3, with a possible D match to TRBD2 (6 bases). The CDR3 runs to 12 residues. Germline values: CDR1 MNHEY, CDR2 SVGAGI. V was shortened by 6 bases and J by 14 bases, with 18 bases between the two germline ends. CDR3 bases: TGTGCCAGCAGCGCCTCTTCCGGGACTCTGTATTTT. Protein: CASSASSGTLYF.

Remarks on this clone: At the DNA level, this CDR3 is encoded by other sequences in the same sample as well. The chain is built from TRBV6-1 and TRBJ1-1; 7 bases agree with TRBD1. Germline CDR1 and CDR2: MNHNS and SASEGT. Losses at the gene ends were 4 bases for V and 4 bases for J; bases not matched to a gene: 3. This CDR3 has 13 amino acids. For the CDR3, the DNA is TGTGCCAGCAGTGGCAGGGGGGTCACTGAAGCTTTCTTT. Translation gives CASSGRGVTEAFF.

The chain joins TRBV7-8 to TRBJ1-2; the D gene is possibly TRBD1 (5 bases). V lost 1 base and J 8 bases, leaving 17 bases between the germline ends. Germline V gene sequence: CDR1 SGHVS, CDR2 FQNEAQ. The CDR3 is made up of 15 amino acids. The DNA of the CDR3 is TGTGCCAGCAGCTTAGAAGGGGTTCAAGTCTACGGCTACACCTTC. Its translation is CASSLEGVQVYGYTF.

Comment on this clone: At the DNA level, this CDR3 is encoded by other sequences in the same sample as well. The genes are TRBV6-5 and TRBJ1-2; 9 nucleotides agree with TRBD1. Germline V CDR1 and CDR2: MNHEY, SVGAGI. CDR3 length equals 13 residues. V lost 6 bases and J lost 8; bases outside the gene matches: 7. The CDR3 reads CASSLTGGSGYTF. CDR3 nucleotide sequence: TGTGCCAGCAGCCTAACAGGGGGCAGCGGCTACACCTTC.

The chain combines TRBV10-2 with TRBJ1-5, with 9 bases lining up with TRBD1. After removal of 2 bases from V and 5 bases from J, the junction contained 7 bases not matched to a gene. Germline CDR1 is WSHSY and CDR2 is SAAADI. The CDR3 loop spans 16 amino acids. The CDR3 sequence is CASSERRTGADQPQHF. The CDR3 nucleotides read TGCGCCAGCAGTGAGAGGCGGACAGGGGCAGATCAGCCCCAGCATTTT.

The J gene is TRBJ1-6, the V gene TRBV29-1; D ambiguous. Trimming pared 7 bases from V and 8 bases from J, leaving 21 bases between. Germline values: CDR1 SQVTM, CDR2 ANQGSEA. This CDR3 has 15 residues. The CDR3 reads CSATSRTSSDSPLHF. CDR3 coding DNA: TGCAGCGCCACCTCCCGGACTTCGAGTGATTCACCCCTCCACTTT.

This chain connects TRBV6-6 to TRBJ2-7, with 7 bases fitting TRBD2. This CDR3 has 14 amino acids. With V trimmed by 2 bases and J by 9 bases, 10 bases remained unmatched. Germline loops: CDR1 MNHNY, CDR2 SVGAGI (reference sequence). The CDR3 nucleotides read TGTGCCAGCAGTTACGAGGGCGGGAGTTTGGTGCAGTACTTC. Encoded protein: CASSYEGGSLVQYF.

This clone was picked up a small number of times. The identical CDR3 is also encoded by other nucleotide sequences in the sample. This chain connects TRBV4-1 to TRBJ1-5; D unclear. The CDR3 is 15 residues long. Germline V gives CDR1 MGHRA, CDR2 YSYEKL. V was trimmed by 1 base and J by 4 bases, leaving 11 bases between them. As DNA, the CDR3 is TGCGCCAGCAGCCAAGGAGGCGGAGGAAATCAGCCCCAGCATTTT. It specifies CASSQGGGGNQPQHF.

Points on this clone: The sample carries other DNA sequences with the same CDR3. The CDR3 DNA reads TGTGCCAGCTCCCTGCAGGGGGCTGCTAATGAAAAACTGTTTTTT. This translates into CASSLQGAANEKLFF. The chain is built from TRBV18 and TRBJ1-4; 8 positions match TRBD1. The V and J ends lost 6 bases and 3 bases, in that order; junction bases with no gene match: 6. The CDR3 contains 15 residues. CDR1 is KGHSH, CDR2 LQKENI, per germline.

This chain uses TRBV10-2 with TRBJ1-5; 7 bases line up with TRBD1. This CDR3 spans 15 amino acids. Germline V gives CDR1 WSHSY, CDR2 SAAADI. With V trimmed by 0 bases and J by 6 bases, 5 bases remained unmatched. CDR3 sequence (DNA): TGCGCCAGCAGTGAGTCTCCAGGGGGACGTCAGCCCCAGCATTTT. Its translation is CASSESPGGRQPQHF.

This chain uses TRBV7-2 with TRBJ2-2; 7 bases fit TRBD2. The V gene end was trimmed by 3 bases and the J gene end by 6 bases; junction bases not matched to a gene: 4. Germline V gene sequence: CDR1 SGHTA, CDR2 FQGNSA. This CDR3 contains 14 residues. The CDR3 coding sequence is TGTGCCAGCAGCTTTGACGGGAGGTCCGGGGAGCTGTTTTTT. Its translation is CASSFDGRSGELFF.

The chain links TRBV6-1 to TRBJ1-2; the D is unclear. V was shortened by 5 bases and J by 3 bases, with 10 bases between the two germline ends. The CDR3 runs 13 residues. Germline values: CDR1 MNHNS, CDR2 SASEGT. CDR3 sequence: CASSPQSYYGYTF. The CDR3 DNA follows: TGTGCCAGCAGTCCACAGAGCTACTATGGCTACACCTTC.

This clone was seen a single time. CDR3 protein: CASSYLQGIGNIQYF. CDR3 bases: TGTGCCAGCAGTTACTTACAGGGAATAGGAAACATTCAGTACTTC. The genes are TRBV6-5 and TRBJ2-4; D might be TRBD1 (6 bases). V was cut by 1 base and J by 6 bases, with 13 bases left in between. CDR1 and CDR2 from the germline V gene are MNHEY and SVGAGI. This CDR3 region has 15 residues.

This chain joins TRBV5-6 and TRBJ2-5; 7 nucleotides agree with TRBD2. The CDR3 is 16 residues long. The junction had 14 bases not matched to a gene; V was cut back by 4 bases and J by 5 bases. In germline, CDR1 is SGHDT, CDR2 YYEEEE. DNA for the CDR3: TGTGCCAGCAGCCCCGAGGGGCGGGAGATTTGGGAGACCCAGTACTTC. This gives the protein CASSPEGREIWETQYF.

This chain joins TRBV6-5 and TRBJ1-1; 7 nucleotides line up with TRBD1. The germline gives CDR1 MNHEY, CDR2 SVGAGI. Germline trimming cut 7 bases from V and 3 bases from J; bases unmatched to any gene: 8. There are 14 residues in the CDR3. In nucleotides, the CDR3 is TGTGCCAGCACGCCGGGACAGAGTTACACTGAAGCTTTCTTT. Translation gives CASTPGQSYTEAFF.